A single sample gave rise to the 26 T cell receptor beta chains below, sequenced in a study of CD8 T cells in ankylosing spondylitis. The antigens of these receptors remain unknown. TCRdb itself ran the 5' RACE reads through MiXCR, one entry per CDR3 protein. The data hold 100,000 to 150,000 distinct CDR3 sequences, with under 20% observed a single time. Study-level results: Among TCR beta sequences, a motif of several highly homologous variants appeared characteristic of ankylosing spondylitis blood.

Sample: blood, either unsorted or a sorted T cell fraction (not recorded which). These receptors originate from a male donor with ankylosing spondylitis.

This clonotype has a handful of counts. The rearrangement joins TRBV29-1 to TRBJ2-1; 10 bases map to TRBD2. Germline V gives CDR1 SQVTM, CDR2 ANQGSEA. The CDR3 runs to 16 residues. Unmatched junction bases numbered 5, after V lost 3 bases and J lost 0 bases. CDR3 nucleotides: TGCAGCGTTGAGAGGACTAGCGGAAGCTCCTACAATGAGCAGTTCTTC. Protein sequence: CSVERTSGSSYNEQFF.

This chain connects TRBV20-1 to TRBJ2-3; 8 bases line up with TRBD2. The CDR3 runs to 17 residues. Germline CDR1 reads DFQATT; CDR2 reads SNEGSKA (reference sequence). The ends lost 5 bases at V and 2 bases at J; junction bases unmatched: 15. In nucleotides, the CDR3 is TGCAGTGCTCCCAGCGGGAGTGGAGGGTGGAACACAGATACGCAGTATTTT. Translated: CSAPSGSGGWNTDTQYF.

This clonotype occurred many times. The chain links TRBV27 to TRBJ2-3; 8 nucleotides line up with TRBD2. Unmatched junction bases numbered 3, after V lost 3 bases and J lost 4 bases. Germline CDR1 is MNHEY and CDR2 is SMNVEV (reference sequence). This CDR3 is 14 amino acids long. CDR3 loop: CASSFSGTADTQYF. The CDR3 DNA reads TGTGCCAGCAGTTTTAGCGGGACCGCAGATACGCAGTATTTT.

This clonotype showed up just a few times. The rearrangement joins TRBV29-1 to TRBJ2-4; D unclear. The V gene's germline CDR1 is SQVTM and CDR2 ANQGSEA. V was clipped by 7 bases and J by 0 bases, with 16 bases between them. This CDR3 region has 15 residues. The CDR3 protein is CSATPATLAKNIQYF. The CDR3 nucleotides read TGCAGCGCCACACCCGCGACCTTAGCCAAAAACATTCAGTACTTC. The full variable domain, its missing parts supplied by reference TRBV29-1 and TRBJ2-4, is SAVISQKPSRDICQRGTSLTIQCQVDSQVTMMFWYRQQPGQSLTLIATANQGSEATYESGFVIDKFPISRPNLTFSTLTVSNMSPEDSSIYLCSATPATLAKNIQYFGAGTRLSVL.

The chain couples TRBV30 to TRBJ2-7; 7 nucleotides align to TRBD2. Germline V gene lookup returns CDR1 GTSNPN and CDR2 SVGIG (reference sequence). The CDR3 consists of 14 residues. J gave up 2 bases and V 4 bases, and 8 bases lay outside the gene matches. The CDR3, as DNA: TGTGCCTGGATTGGGACTAAATACCCCTACGAGCAGTACTTC. Protein sequence: CAWIGTKYPYEQYF.

This clonotype appeared a few times. V usage is TRBV27 and J usage is TRBJ2-1, with D possibly matching TRBD2 (6 bases). V was pared by 3 bases and J by 5 bases, with 8 bases between. The CDR3 runs to 13 residues. Germline V gene lookup returns CDR1 MNHEY and CDR2 SMNVEV (reference sequence). CDR3 amino acids: CASSFSSDNEQFF. DNA for the CDR3: TGTGCCAGCAGTTTTTCTAGCGACAATGAGCAGTTCTTC.

This clonotype was counted a few times. J is TRBJ2-7 and V is TRBV7-9; TRBD2 matches at 7 bases. Trimming at V came to 6 bases and at J to 10 bases, leaving 6 bases not matched to a gene. Germline V lookup: CDR1 SEHNR, CDR2 FQNEAQ (reference sequence). The CDR3 is 11 amino acids. CDR3 in amino acids: CASRGGEGQYF. The CDR3, as DNA: TGTGCCAGCAGGGGGGGGGAGGGACAGTACTTC.

This clonotype was detected only a few times. The junction departs from the called germline gene at one end, perhaps through a read error. The J gene is TRBJ2-1, the V gene TRBV12-3 or TRBV12-4; 9 positions agree with TRBD2. The CDR3 runs to 18 residues. CDR3 region: CACSLTPLAGVGFNEQFF. CDR3 bases: TGTGCCTGCAGTCTAACCCCCTTAGCGGGGGTGGGCTTCAATGAGCAGTTCTTC.

The V gene is TRBV20-1, the J gene TRBJ1-5, with 9 bases aligning to TRBD1. This CDR3 spans 13 amino acids. Trimming removed 4 bases from V and 7 bases from J; junction bases left unmatched: 5. The germline gives CDR1 DFQATT, CDR2 SNEGSKA (reference sequence). CDR3 amino acids: CSATGTGNQPQHF. The CDR3 DNA is TGCAGTGCTACCGGGACAGGGAACCAGCCCCAGCATTTT.

The chain combines TRBV13 with TRBJ2-7, with D unclear. The germline V gene encodes CDR1 PRHDT and CDR2 FYEKMQ (reference sequence). Trimming shortened V by 3 bases and J by 0 bases, and 6 bases separated the two germline ends. The CDR3 has 13 residues. The CDR3 sequence: CASSFLGSYEQYF. CDR3 DNA sequence: TGTGCCAGCAGCTTCCTGGGCTCCTACGAGCAGTACTTC.

The sample holds a few counts of this clonotype. V is TRBV29-1 and J is TRBJ2-1; perhaps TRBD2 as D (6 bases). The CDR3 covers 17 residues. V was pared by 4 bases and J by 8 bases, with 27 bases between. Germline CDR1 is SQVTM and CDR2 is ANQGSEA. CDR3 DNA: TGCAGCGTTGTGAGGAACCTAGCGCGTAAACATGGCCATGAGCAGTTCTTC. Its protein is CSVVRNLARKHGHEQFF.

This clonotype appeared a few times. In DNA, the CDR3 is TGTGCCAGCAGCTTCTGGGGGAAGCAGTTCTTC. Amino acids: CASSFWGKQFF. The chain carries TRBV7-2 and TRBJ2-1; D is possibly TRBD1 or TRBD2 (5 bases each). The CDR3 has 11 residues. The germline V gene has CDR1 SGHTA and CDR2 FQGNSA. Trimming left V 3 bases short and J 11 bases short, with 8 bases between.

V gene TRBV9 combines with J gene TRBJ2-7; D perhaps matches TRBD1 (6 bases). This CDR3 contains 18 residues. Trimming removed 4 bases at V and 3 bases at J, with 26 bases between. Germline values: CDR1 SGDLS, CDR2 YYNGEE. CDR3 sequence reads: CASSRGTSPGSDYYEQYF. The CDR3 region has the DNA TGTGCCAGCAGCAGAGGGACAAGCCCAGGATCCGACTACTACGAGCAGTACTTC.

In its sample, this clonotype was seen a few times. The junction departs from the called germline gene at one end, perhaps through a read error. This sequence joins TRBV7-7 and TRBJ1-5; no firm D call. Germline V gene lookup returns CDR1 SSHAT and CDR2 FNYEAQ (reference sequence). This CDR3 is 13 amino acids long. CDR3 sequence: CASSLGRDQPQHF. The CDR3 nucleotides are TGTGCTAGCAGCTTAGGCCGAGATCAGCCCCAGCATTTT.

This clonotype was found a few times. Mismatch with germline at one junction end may stem from a read error. The V and J genes are TRBV10-3 and TRBJ1-2, with D hard to call. Germline CDR1 is ENHRY and CDR2 is SYGVKD. CDR3 length equals 10 residues. DNA of the CDR3: TGTGCCACCAGTAAATATGGCTACACCTTC. Residues: CATSKYGYTF.

The sample holds many counts of this clonotype. V and J are TRBV29-1 and TRBJ2-3; D gene unclear. V lost 1 base and J lost 5, with 19 bases in between. Germline lookup yields CDR1 SQVTM and CDR2 ANQGSEA. This CDR3 has 16 amino acids. CDR3 sequence (DNA): TGCAGCGTTGAAGTATATGGGGAATCTGGCCGAGATACGCAGTATTTT. This gives the protein CSVEVYGESGRDTQYF.

This chain links TRBV6-2 or TRBV6-3 with TRBJ2-3, with TRBD2 matching over 12 bases. The CDR3 consists of 17 residues. CDR1 MNHEY and CDR2 SVGEGT come from the germline V gene. V shed 7 bases, J shed 2 bases, and the junction held 10 bases outside the gene matches. Here the CDR3 DNA reads TGTGCCAGCACCAAGAGGGGACTAGCGGGCATCACAGATACGCAGTATTTT. It is translated as CASTKRGLAGITDTQYF.

The CDR3 spells CASSQDPAANYGYTF. The CDR3 DNA follows: TGCGCCAGCAGCCAAGATCCAGCCGCTAACTATGGCTACACCTTC. The chain recombines TRBV4-1 with TRBJ1-2; D remains unclear. Germline values: CDR1 MGHRA, CDR2 YSYEKL. The CDR3 covers 15 residues. Trimming took off 0 bases at V and 0 bases at J, with 8 bases between the two ends.

The chain joins TRBV4-1 to TRBJ2-7; D is ambiguous. CDR3 length: 15 residues. V lost 0 bases to trimming and J lost 1 base, with 10 bases between them. The V gene's germline CDR1 is MGHRA and CDR2 YSYEKL. The CDR3 nucleotides are TGCGCCAGCAGCCAAGATTTTTTTCGATCCTACGAGCAGTACTTC. Translation gives CASSQDFFRSYEQYF.

V usage is TRBV24-1 and J usage is TRBJ2-2; no clear D gene. Germline V gene lookup returns CDR1 KGHDR and CDR2 SFDVKD. The CDR3 sequence is 14 residues long. V lost 0 bases, J lost 8 bases, and 9 bases lay in between. CDR3 loop: CATSDLPRPGELFF. In nucleotides, the CDR3 is TGTGCCACCAGTGATTTGCCAAGGCCAGGGGAGCTGTTTTTT.

With respect to this clonotype: The germline gene is not matched at one end of the junction; a read error may be the cause. The chain joins TRBV4-1 to TRBJ2-2; TRBD2 matches at 10 bases. The CDR3 sequence is 17 residues long. The germline V gene encodes CDR1 MGHRA and CDR2 YSYEKL. CDR3 sequence: CASSHSTSGMNTGEMFF. CDR3 nucleotides: TGCGCCAGCAGCCACTCAACTAGCGGGATGAACACCGGGGAGATGTTTTTT.

There are a few counts of this clonotype. The chain couples TRBV7-9 to TRBJ2-1; tentatively, D is TRBD2 (6 bases). V shed 3 bases and J shed 8 bases, with 23 bases lying between them. Germline CDR1 reads SEHNR; CDR2 reads FQNEAQ (reference sequence). This CDR3 comprises 17 residues. This CDR3 is CASSFPERAYQIDEQFF. The CDR3 DNA reads as TGTGCCAGCAGCTTTCCCGAGCGGGCTTACCAAATCGATGAGCAGTTCTTC.

CDR3 sequence: CAISEGGTYNEQFF. The CDR3 nucleotides are TGTGCCATCAGTGAGGGGGGAACCTACAATGAGCAGTTCTTC. This rearrangement joins TRBV10-3 to TRBJ2-1, with D perhaps being TRBD1 or TRBD2 (5 bases each). Germline-derived CDR1 and CDR2 are ENHRY and SYGVKD. The CDR3 totals 14 residues. V was trimmed by 2 bases and J by 2 bases, leaving 7 bases between them.

The gene calls are TRBV6-2 or TRBV6-3 and TRBJ2-1, with 13 positions matching TRBD2. Trimming took 6 bases from V and 3 from J; bases not matched to a gene: 5. CDR3 size: 16 residues. Looked up from germline, CDR1 is MNHEY and CDR2 is SVGEGT. CDR3 DNA sequence: TGTGCCAGCAGGGGTGGGACTAGCGGGATCTACAATGAGCAGTTCTTC. Translating it yields CASRGGTSGIYNEQFF.

This clonotype showed up just a few times. V and J are TRBV29-1 and TRBJ2-1; TRBD2 matches 12 bases. The germline gives CDR1 SQVTM, CDR2 ANQGSEA. The ends lost 2 bases at V and 3 bases at J; junction bases unmatched: 8. This CDR3 comprises 17 residues. Here the CDR3 DNA reads TGCAGCGTTGAAATTAGGGCTAGCGGGAGGGTCTACAATGAGCAGTTCTTC. It translates to CSVEIRASGRVYNEQFF.

The chain links TRBV28 to TRBJ2-7; 7 positions agree with TRBD1. The CDR3 has 13 amino acids. J lost 6 bases, V lost 6 bases, and 8 bases had no gene match. Looked up from germline, CDR1 is MDHEN and CDR2 is SYDVKM. CDR3 in amino acids: CASRPQGVSEQYF. CDR3 sequence (DNA): TGTGCCAGCAGACCTCAGGGGGTTAGCGAGCAGTACTTC.